This section outlines one TCR beta chain sequence together with its context. Its target is not known. This entry is derived from a study of PD-1 blockade in classical Hodgkin lymphoma. Study-wide results and limits: Patients who initiated nivolumab within 1 year of ASCT were excluded. Before treatment, complete responders showed about the same diversity as newly diagnosed patients. Compared with baseline, CD4+ but not CD8+ TCR diversity had risen significantly by C4D1. TCR diversity at baseline was reported to be reduced in newly diagnosed patients relative to healthy donors.

The patients all showed relapse after autologous stem cell transplantation, while their brentuximab vedotin exposure varied. Profiled with immunoSEQ multiplex PCR; TCRdb holds only in-frame clones, not every one. The data hold about 98,000 clones, with about nine tenths observed a single time. Germline V lookup: CDR1 SGHRS, CDR2 YFSETQ. The length of the CDR3 is 16 residues. The V and J ends lost 4 bases and 3 bases, in that order; junction bases with no gene match: 7. The chain is built from TRBV5-1 and TRBJ1-4, with 9 bases lining up with TRBD1. The sequencing here drew on peripheral blood mononuclear cells (PBMCs), taken at baseline. The TCR was taken from a human donor with classical Hodgkin lymphoma. The chain's CDR3 is CASSGDREVANEKLFF. The CDR3 DNA follows: TGCGCCAGCAGCGGGGACAGGGAAGTAGCTAATGAAAAACTGTTTTTT. Full variable domain (outside the CDR3, taken from reference TRBV5-1 and TRBJ1-4): KAGVTQTPRYLIKTRGQQVTLSCSPISGHRSVSWYQQTPGQGLQFLFEYFSETQRNKGNFPGRFSGRQFSNSRSEMNVSTLELGDSALYLCASSGDREVANEKLFFGSGTQLSVL.